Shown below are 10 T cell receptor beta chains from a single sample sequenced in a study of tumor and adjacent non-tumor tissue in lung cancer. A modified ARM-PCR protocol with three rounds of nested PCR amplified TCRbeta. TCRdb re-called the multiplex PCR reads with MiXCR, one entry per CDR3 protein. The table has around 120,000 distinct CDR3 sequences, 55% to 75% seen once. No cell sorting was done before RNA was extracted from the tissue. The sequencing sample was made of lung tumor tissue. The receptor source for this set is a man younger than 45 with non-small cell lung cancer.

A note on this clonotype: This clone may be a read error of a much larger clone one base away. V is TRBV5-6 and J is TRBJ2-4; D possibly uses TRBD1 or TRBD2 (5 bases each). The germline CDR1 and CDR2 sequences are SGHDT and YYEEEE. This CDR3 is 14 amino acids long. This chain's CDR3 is CARSYGLGDNIQYF. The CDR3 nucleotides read TGTGCCAGGAGCTACGGCTTGGGGGACAACATTCAGTACTTC. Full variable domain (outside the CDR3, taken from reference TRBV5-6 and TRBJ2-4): DAGVTQSPTHLIKTRGQQVTLRCSPKSGHDTVSWYQQALGQGPQFIFQYYEEEERQRGNFPDRFSGHQFPNYSSELNVNALLLGDSALYLCARSYGLGDNIQYFGAGTRLSVL.

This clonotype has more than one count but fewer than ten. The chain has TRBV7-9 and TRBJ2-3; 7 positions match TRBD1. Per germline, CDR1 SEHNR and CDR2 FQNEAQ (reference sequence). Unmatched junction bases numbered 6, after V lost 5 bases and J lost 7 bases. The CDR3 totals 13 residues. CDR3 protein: CASSTGQCHTQYF. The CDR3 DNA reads TGTGCCAGCAGCACGGGACAGTGTCATACGCAGTATTTT.

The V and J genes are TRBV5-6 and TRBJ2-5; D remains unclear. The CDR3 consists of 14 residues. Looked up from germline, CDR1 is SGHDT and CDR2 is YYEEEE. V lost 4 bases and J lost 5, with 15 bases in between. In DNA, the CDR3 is TGTGCCAGCAGCACGGCTGTCGGACGGGAGACCCAGTACTTC. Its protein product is CASSTAVGRETQYF.

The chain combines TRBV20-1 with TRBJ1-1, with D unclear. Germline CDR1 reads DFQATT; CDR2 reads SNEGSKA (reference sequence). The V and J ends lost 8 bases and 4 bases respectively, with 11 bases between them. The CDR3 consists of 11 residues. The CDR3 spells CSTTLVTEAFF. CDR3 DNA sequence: TGCAGTACTACTCTGGTCACTGAAGCTTTCTTT.

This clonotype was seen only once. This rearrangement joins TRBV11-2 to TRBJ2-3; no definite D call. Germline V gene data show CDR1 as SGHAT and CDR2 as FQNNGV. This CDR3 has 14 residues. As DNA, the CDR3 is TGTCCCAACAGCTTAAGACGGGCCACAGATACGCAGTATTTT. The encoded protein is CPNSLRRATDTQYF.

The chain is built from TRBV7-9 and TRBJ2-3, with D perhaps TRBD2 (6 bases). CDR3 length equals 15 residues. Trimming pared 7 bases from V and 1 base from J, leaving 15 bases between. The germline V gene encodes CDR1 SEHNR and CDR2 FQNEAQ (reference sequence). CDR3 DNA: TGTGCCAGCACCGATACCGGGGGACGCACAGATACGCAGTATTTT. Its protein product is CASTDTGGRTDTQYF. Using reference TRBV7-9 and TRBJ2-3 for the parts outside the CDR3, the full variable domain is DTGVSQNPRHKITKRGQNVTFRCDPISEHNRLYWYRQTLGQGPEFLTYFQNEAQLEKSRLLSDRFSAERPKGSFSTLEIQRTEQGDSAMYLCASTDTGGRTDTQYFGPGTRLTVL.

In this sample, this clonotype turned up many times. CDR3 loop: CASSPSSLLPGTDTQYF. The DNA of the CDR3 is TGTGCCAGCAGCCCCTCATCGCTCCTACCGGGCACAGATACGCAGTATTTT. This chain connects TRBV4-2 to TRBJ2-3, with D unclear. Germline CDR1 reads LGHNA; CDR2 reads YNFKEQ. CDR3 length: 17 amino acids. The V gene lost 4 bases and the J gene lost 1 base, with 18 bases spanning the gap.

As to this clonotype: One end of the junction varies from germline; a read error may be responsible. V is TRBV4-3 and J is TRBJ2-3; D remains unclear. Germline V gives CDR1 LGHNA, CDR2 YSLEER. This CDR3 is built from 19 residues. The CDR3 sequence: CASSQESALRSMGTVTQYF. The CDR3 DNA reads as TGCGCCAGCAGCCAAGAATCTGCATTGAGATCTATGGGCACAGTTACGCAGTATTTT.

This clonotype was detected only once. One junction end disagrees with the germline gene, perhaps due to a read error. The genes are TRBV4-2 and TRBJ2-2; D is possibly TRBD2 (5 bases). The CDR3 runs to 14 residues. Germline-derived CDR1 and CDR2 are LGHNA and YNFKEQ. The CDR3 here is CASSQVANTGKLFF. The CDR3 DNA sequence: TGTGCCAGCAGCCAAGTGGCGAACACCGGGAAGCTGTTTTTT.

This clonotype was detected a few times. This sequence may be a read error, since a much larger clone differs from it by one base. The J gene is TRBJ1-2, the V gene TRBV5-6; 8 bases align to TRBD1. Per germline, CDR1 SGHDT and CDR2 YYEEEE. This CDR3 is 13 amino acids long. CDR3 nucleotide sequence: TGTGCCAGCAGCTCGGCGGACAGGGAAGGCTACATCTTC. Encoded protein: CASSSADREGYIF.